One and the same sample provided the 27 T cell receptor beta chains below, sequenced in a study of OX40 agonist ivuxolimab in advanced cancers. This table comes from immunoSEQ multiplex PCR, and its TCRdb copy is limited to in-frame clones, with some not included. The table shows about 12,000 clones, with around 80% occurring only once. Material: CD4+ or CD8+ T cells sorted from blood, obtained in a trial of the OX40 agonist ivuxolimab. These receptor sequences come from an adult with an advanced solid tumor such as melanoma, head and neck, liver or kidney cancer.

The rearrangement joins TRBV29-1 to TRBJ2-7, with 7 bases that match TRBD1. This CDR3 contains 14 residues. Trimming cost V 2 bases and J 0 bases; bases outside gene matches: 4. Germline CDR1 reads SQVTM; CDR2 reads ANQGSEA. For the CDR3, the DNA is TGCAGCGTTGAAACCGGACAGGCCTCCTACGAGCAGTACTTC. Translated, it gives CSVETGQASYEQYF.

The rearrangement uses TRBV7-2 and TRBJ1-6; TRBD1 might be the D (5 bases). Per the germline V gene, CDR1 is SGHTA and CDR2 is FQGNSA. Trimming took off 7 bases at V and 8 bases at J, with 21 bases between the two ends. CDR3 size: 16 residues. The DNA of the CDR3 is TGTGCCAGCACCACCGACAGCCGCAGGTTATATTCACCCCTCCACTTT. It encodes CASTTDSRRLYSPLHF. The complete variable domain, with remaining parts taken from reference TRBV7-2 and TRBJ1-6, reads GAGVSQSPSNKVTEKGKDVELRCDPISGHTALYWYRQSLGQGLEFLIYFQGNSAPDKSGLPSDRFSAERTGGSVSTLTIQRTQQEDSAVYLCASTTDSRRLYSPLHFGNGTRLTVT.

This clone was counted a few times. This chain's CDR3 is CASSQDGTGVNYGYTF. CDR3 DNA sequence: TGCGCCAGCAGCCAAGACGGGACAGGAGTAAACTATGGCTACACCTTC. This chain links TRBV4-3 with TRBJ1-2; 8 bases line up with TRBD1. Germline V gene sequence: CDR1 LGHNA, CDR2 YSLEER. There are 16 residues in the CDR3. J lost 2 bases, V lost 0 bases, and 5 bases had no gene match.

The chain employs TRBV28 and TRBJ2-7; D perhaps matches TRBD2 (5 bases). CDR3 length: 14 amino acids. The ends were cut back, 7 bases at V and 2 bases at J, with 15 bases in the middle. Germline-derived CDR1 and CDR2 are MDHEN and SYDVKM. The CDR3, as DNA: TGTGCCAGCAACCCGTCGGGGTCGCCCTACGAGCAGTACTTC. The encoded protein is CASNPSGSPYEQYF.

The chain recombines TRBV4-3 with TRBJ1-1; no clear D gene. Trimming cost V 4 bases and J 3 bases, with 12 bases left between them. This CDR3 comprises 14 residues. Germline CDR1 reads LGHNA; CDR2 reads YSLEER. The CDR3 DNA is TGCGCCAGCAGCCCGTTCAGACCCCACACTGAAGCTTTCTTT. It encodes CASSPFRPHTEAFF.

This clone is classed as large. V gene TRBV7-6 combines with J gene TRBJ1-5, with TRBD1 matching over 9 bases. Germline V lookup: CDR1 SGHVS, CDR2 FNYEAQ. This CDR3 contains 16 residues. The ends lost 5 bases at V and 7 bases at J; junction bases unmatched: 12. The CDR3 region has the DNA TGTGCCAGCAGCCCTCGTATACAGGGGGCGGAGCAGCCCCAGCATTTT. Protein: CASSPRIQGAEQPQHF.

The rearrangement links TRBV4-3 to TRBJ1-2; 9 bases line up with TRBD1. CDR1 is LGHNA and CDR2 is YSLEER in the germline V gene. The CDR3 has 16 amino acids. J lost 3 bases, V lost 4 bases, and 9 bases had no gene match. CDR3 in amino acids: CASSLRDRVKHYGYTF. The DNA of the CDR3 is TGCGCCAGCAGCCTCCGGGACAGGGTCAAACACTATGGCTACACCTTC.

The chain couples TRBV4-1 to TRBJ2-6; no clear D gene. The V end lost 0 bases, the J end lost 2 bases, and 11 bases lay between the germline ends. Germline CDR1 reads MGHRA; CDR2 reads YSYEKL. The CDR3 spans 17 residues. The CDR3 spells CASSQESVRTGANVLTF. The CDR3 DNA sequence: TGCGCCAGCAGCCAAGAGTCTGTCCGAACTGGGGCCAACGTCCTGACTTTC.

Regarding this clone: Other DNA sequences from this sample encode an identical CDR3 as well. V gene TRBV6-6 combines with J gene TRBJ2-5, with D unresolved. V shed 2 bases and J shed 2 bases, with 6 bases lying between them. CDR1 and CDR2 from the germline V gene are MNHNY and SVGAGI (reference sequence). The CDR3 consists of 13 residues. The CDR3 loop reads CASSYQPQETQYF. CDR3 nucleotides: TGTGCCAGCAGTTACCAGCCGCAAGAGACCCAGTACTTC.

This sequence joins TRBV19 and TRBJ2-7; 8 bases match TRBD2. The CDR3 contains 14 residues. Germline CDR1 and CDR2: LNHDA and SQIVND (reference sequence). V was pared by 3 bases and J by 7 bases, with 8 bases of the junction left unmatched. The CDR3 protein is CASSIPGGSEEQYF. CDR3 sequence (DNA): TGTGCCAGTAGTATTCCGGGGGGGTCGGAAGAGCAGTACTTC.

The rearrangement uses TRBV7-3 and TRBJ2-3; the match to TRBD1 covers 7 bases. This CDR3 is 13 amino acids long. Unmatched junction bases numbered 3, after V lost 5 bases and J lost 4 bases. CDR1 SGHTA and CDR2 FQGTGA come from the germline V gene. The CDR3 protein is CASSVTGSDTQYF. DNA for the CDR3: TGTGCCAGCAGCGTGACAGGGTCAGATACGCAGTATTTT.

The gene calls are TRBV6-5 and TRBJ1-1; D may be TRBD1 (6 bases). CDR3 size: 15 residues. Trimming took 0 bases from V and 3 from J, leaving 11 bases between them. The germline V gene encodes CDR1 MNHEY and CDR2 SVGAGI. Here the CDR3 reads CASSYSAQGHTEAFF. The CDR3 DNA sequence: TGTGCCAGCAGTTACTCGGCACAGGGACACACTGAAGCTTTCTTT.

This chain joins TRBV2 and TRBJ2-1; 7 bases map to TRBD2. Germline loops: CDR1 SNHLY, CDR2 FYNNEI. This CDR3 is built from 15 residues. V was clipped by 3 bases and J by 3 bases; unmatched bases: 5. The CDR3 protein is CASSESGEIYNEQFF. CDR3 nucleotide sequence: TGTGCCAGCAGTGAGAGCGGGGAAATCTACAATGAGCAGTTCTTC.

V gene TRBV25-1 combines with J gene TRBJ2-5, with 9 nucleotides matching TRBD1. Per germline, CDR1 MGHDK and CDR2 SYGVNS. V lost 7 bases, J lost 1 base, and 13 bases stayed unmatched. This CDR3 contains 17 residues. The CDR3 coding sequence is TGTGCCAGCACCCCCGGGAAACCGGGACAGGGCCAAGAGACCCAGTACTTC. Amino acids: CASTPGKPGQGQETQYF. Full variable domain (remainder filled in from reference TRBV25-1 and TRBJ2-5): EADIYQTPRYLVIGTGKKITLECSQTMGHDKMYWYQQDPGMELHLIHYSYGVNSTEKGDLSSESTVSRIRTEHFPLTLESARPSHTSQYLCASTPGKPGQGQETQYFGPGTRLLVL.

Here the CDR3 reads CASSERGGGGADTQYF. The CDR3 DNA follows: TGTGCCAGCAGTGAGCGAGGAGGAGGGGGAGCAGATACGCAGTATTTT. The chain employs TRBV6-4 and TRBJ2-3; either TRBD1 or TRBD2 may supply D (6 bases each). The V gene lost 3 bases and the J gene lost 4 bases, with 17 bases spanning the gap. CDR1 is MRHNA and CDR2 is SNTAGT in the germline V gene. The CDR3 consists of 16 residues.

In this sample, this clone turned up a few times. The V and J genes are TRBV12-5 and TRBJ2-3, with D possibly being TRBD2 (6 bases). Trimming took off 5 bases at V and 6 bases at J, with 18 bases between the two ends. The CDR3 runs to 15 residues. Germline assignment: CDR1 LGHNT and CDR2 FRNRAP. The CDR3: CASGLRDSRLDTQYF. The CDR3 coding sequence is TGTGCTAGTGGTCTAAGGGACTCCCGTCTCGATACGCAGTATTTT. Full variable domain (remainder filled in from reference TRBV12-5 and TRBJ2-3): DARVTQTPRHKVTEMGQEVTMRCQPILGHNTVFWYRQTMMQGLELLAYFRNRAPLDDSGMPKDRFSAEMPDATLATLKIQPSEPRDSAVYFCASGLRDSRLDTQYFGPGTRLTVL.

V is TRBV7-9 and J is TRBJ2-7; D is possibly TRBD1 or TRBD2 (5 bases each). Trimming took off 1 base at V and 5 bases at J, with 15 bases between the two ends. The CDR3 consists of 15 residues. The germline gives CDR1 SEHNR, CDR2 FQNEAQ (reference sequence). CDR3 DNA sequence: TGTGCCAGCAGCTTAGGAGGGCCCCCAGGGAACGAGCAGTACTTC. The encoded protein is CASSLGGPPGNEQYF.

DNA of the CDR3: TGTGCCGGCCTAAAACGGGACAGGAAGAACGAGCAGTACTTC. Translation: CAGLKRDRKNEQYF. The J gene is TRBJ2-7, the V gene TRBV6-8, with 8 bases identical to TRBD1. The CDR3 consists of 14 residues. Germline V gene lookup returns CDR1 MNHGY and CDR2 SAAAGT. The ends lost 11 bases at V and 5 bases at J; junction bases unmatched: 14.

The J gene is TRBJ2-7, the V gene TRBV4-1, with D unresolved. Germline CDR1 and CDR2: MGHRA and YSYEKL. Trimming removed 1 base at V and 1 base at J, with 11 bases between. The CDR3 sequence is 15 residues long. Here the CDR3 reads CASSQVPAGSYEQYF. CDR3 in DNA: TGCGCCAGCAGCCAAGTTCCGGCAGGATCCTACGAGCAGTACTTC.

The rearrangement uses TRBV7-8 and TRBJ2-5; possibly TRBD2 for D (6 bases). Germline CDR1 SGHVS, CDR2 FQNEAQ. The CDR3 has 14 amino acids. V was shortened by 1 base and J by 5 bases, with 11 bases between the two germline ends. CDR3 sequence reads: CASSLVSAGETQYF. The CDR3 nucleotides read TGTGCCAGCAGCTTAGTTTCGGCGGGGGAGACCCAGTACTTC.

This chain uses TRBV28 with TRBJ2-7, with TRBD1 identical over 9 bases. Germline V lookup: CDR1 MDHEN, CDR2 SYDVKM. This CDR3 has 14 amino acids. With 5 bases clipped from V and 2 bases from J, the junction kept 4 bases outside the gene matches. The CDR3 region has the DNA TGTGCCAGCAGTAACAGGGGGCCCACCTACGAGCAGTACTTC. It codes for CASSNRGPTYEQYF.

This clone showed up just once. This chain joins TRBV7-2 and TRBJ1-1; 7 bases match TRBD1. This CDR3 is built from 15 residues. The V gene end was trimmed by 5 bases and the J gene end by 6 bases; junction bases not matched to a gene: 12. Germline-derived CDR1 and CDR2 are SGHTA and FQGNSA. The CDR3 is CASSPWEGAGPEAFF. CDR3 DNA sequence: TGTGCCAGCAGCCCCTGGGAGGGGGCTGGACCTGAAGCTTTCTTT.

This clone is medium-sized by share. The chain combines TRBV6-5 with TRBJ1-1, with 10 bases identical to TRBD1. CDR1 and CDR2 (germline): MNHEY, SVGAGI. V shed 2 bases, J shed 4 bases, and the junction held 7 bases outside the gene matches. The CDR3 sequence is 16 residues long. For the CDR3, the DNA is TGTGCCAGCAGTTACAGCCCGACAGGGGGCTTCACTGAAGCTTTCTTT. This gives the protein CASSYSPTGGFTEAFF.

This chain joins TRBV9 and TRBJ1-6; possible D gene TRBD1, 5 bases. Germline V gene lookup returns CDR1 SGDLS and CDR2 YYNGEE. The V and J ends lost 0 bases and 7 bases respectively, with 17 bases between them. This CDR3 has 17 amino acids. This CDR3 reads CASSVGSGARRNSPLHF. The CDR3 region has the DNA TGTGCCAGCAGCGTAGGCTCCGGGGCCAGGAGGAATTCACCCCTCCACTTT.

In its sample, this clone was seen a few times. The CDR3 is CASSLATGAYEQYF. The CDR3 DNA sequence: TGTGCCAGCAGCTTAGCGACAGGGGCCTACGAGCAGTACTTC. This sequence joins TRBV7-6 and TRBJ2-7, with 8 bases fitting TRBD1. With V trimmed by 0 bases and J by 2 bases, 0 bases remained unmatched. Germline CDR1 is SGHVS and CDR2 is FNYEAQ. This CDR3 spans 14 amino acids.

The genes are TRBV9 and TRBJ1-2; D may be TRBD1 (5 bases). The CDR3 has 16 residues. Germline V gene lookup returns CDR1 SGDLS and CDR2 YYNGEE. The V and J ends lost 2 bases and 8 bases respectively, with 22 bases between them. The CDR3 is CASSVEGLGGLSGYTF. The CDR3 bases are TGTGCCAGCAGCGTTGAAGGATTGGGGGGTCTAAGCGGCTACACCTTC.

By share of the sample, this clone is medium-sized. CDR3 coding DNA: TGTGCCAGCTCACCAGGGGATAATTCACCCCTCCACTTT. Translated, it gives CASSPGDNSPLHF. The genes are TRBV18 and TRBJ1-6; D remains unclear. The CDR3 totals 13 residues. Trimming left V 2 bases short and J 5 bases short, with 4 bases between. The germline V gene has CDR1 KGHSH and CDR2 LQKENI.